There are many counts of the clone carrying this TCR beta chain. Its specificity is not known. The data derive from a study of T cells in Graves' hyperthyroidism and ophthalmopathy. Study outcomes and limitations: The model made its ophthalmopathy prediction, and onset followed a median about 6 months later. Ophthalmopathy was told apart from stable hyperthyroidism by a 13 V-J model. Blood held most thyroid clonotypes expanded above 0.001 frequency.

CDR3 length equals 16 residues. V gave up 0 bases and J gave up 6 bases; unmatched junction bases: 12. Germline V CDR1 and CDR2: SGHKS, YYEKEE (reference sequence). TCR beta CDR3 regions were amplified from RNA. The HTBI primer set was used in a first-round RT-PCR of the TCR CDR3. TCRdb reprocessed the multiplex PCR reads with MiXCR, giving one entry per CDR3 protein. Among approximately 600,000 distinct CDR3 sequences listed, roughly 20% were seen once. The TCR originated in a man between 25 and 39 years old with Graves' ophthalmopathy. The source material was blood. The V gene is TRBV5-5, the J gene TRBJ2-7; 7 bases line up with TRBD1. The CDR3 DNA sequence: TGTGCCAGCAGCTTGGGACGTGGGGACAGAATACGCGAGCAGTACTTC. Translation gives CASSLGRGDRIREQYF. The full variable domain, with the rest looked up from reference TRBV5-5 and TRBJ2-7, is DAGVTQSPTHLIKTRGQQVTLRCSPISGHKSVSWYQQVLGQGPQFIFQYYEKEERGRGNFPDRFSARQFPNYSSELNVNALLLGDSALYLCASSLGRGDRIREQYFGPGTRLTVT.